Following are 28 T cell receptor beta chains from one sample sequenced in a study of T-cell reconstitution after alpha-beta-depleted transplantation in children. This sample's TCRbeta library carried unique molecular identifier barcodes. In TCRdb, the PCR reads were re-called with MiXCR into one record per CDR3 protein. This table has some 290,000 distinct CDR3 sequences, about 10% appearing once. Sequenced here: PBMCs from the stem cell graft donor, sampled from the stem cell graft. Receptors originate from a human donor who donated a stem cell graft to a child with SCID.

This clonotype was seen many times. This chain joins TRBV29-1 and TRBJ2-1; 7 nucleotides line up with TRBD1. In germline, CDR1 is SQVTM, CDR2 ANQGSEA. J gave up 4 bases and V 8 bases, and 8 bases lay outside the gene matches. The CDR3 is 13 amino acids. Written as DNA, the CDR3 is TGCAGCTCCGGGACAGCGGCGTACAATGAGCAGTTCTTC. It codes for CSSGTAAYNEQFF.

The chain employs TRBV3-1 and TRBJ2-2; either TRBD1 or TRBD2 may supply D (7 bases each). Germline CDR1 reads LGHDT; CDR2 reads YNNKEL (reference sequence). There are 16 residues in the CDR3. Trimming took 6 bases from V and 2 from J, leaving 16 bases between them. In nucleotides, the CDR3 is TGTGCCAGCAGTCAGGGAGGGACAGCTAACACCGGGGAGCTGTTTTTT. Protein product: CASSQGGTANTGELFF. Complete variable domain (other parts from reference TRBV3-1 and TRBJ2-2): DTAVSQTPKYLVTQMGNDKSIKCEQNLGHDTMYWYKQDSKKFLKIMFSYNNKELIINETVPNRFSPKSPDKAHLNLHINSLELGDSAVYFCASSQGGTANTGELFFGEGSRLTVL.

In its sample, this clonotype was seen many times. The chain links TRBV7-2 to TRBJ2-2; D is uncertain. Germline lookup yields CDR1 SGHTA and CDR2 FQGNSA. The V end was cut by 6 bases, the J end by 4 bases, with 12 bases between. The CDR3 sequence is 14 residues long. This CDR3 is CASRPLTVTGELFF. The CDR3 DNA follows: TGTGCCAGCAGACCCTTGACGGTCACCGGGGAGCTGTTTTTT.

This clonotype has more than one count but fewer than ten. The CDR3 spells CATSRETGAQETQYF. For the CDR3, the DNA is TGTGCCACCAGCAGAGAGACAGGGGCCCAAGAGACCCAGTACTTC. This chain links TRBV15 with TRBJ2-5, with 8 bases lining up with TRBD1. CDR1 and CDR2 from the germline V gene are LNHNV and YYDKDF (reference sequence). The CDR3 consists of 15 residues. Trimming at V came to 0 bases and at J to 1 base, leaving 1 base not matched to a gene.

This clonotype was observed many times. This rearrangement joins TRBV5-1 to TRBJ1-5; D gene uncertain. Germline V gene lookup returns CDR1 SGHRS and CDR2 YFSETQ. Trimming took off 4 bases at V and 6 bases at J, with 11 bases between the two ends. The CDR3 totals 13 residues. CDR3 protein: CASSPTGTQPQHF. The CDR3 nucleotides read TGCGCCAGCAGCCCCACGGGTACTCAGCCCCAGCATTTT.

The CDR3 DNA reads TGTGCCAGCAGCCCGAGGACGGGCGAAGATACGCAGTATTTT. This gives the protein CASSPRTGEDTQYF. The chain employs TRBV7-9 and TRBJ2-3; no definite D call. Germline CDR1 is SEHNR and CDR2 is FQNEAQ (reference sequence). CDR3 length: 14 residues. Trimming left V 5 bases short and J 5 bases short, with 14 bases between.

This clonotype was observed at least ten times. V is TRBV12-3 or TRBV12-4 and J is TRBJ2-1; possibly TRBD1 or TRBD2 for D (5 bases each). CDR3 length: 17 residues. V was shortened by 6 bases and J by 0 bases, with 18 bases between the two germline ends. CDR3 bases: TGTGCCAGCAGCAATTCGGGACGGTCAAACTCCTACAATGAGCAGTTCTTC. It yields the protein CASSNSGRSNSYNEQFF.

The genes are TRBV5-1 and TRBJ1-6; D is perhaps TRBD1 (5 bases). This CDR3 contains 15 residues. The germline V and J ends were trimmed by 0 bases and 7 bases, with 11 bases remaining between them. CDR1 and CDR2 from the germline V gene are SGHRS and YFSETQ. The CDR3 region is CASSLDRTSNSPLHF. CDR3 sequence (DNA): TGCGCCAGCAGCTTGGACAGGACCTCCAATTCACCCCTCCACTTT.

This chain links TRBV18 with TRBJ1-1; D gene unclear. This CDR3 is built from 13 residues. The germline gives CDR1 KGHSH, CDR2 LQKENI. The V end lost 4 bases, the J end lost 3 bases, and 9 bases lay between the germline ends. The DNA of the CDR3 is TGTGCCAGCTCACAGCACTGGGACACTGAAGCTTTCTTT. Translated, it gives CASSQHWDTEAFF.

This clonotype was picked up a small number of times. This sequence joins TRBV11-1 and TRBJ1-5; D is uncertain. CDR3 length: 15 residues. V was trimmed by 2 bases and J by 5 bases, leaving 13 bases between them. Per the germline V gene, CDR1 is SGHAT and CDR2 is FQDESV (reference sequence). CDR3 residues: CASSLSGQRDQPQHF. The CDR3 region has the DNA TGTGCCAGCAGCTTAAGCGGGCAGCGCGATCAGCCCCAGCATTTT.

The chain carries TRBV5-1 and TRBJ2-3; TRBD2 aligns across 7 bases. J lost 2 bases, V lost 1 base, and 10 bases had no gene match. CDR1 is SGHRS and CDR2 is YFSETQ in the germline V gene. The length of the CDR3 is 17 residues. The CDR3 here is CASSLTLAEIFTDTQYF. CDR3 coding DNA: TGCGCCAGCAGCTTGACGCTAGCGGAGATATTCACAGATACGCAGTATTTT.

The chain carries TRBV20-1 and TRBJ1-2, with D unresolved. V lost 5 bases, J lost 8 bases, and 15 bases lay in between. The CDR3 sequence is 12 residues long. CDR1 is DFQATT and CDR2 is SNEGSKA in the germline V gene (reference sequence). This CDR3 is CSAGSPLEGYTF. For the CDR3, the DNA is TGCAGTGCTGGGTCGCCCCTCGAAGGCTACACCTTC.

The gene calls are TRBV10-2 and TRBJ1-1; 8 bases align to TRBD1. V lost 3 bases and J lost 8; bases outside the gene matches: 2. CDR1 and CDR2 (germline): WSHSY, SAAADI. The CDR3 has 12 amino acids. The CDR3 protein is CASSERTGEAFF. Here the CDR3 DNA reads TGCGCCAGCAGTGAAAGGACAGGGGAAGCTTTCTTT.

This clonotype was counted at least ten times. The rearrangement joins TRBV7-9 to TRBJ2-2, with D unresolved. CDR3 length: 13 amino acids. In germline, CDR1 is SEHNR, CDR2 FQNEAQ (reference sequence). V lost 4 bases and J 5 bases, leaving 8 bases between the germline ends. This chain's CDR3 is CASSSLGTGELFF. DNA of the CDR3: TGTGCCAGCAGCTCGTTAGGGACCGGGGAGCTGTTTTTT.

In DNA form, the CDR3 reads TGTGCCAAGACGACAGGCACAGCTGAAGCTTTCTTT. Protein: CAKTTGTAEAFF. J is TRBJ1-1 and V is TRBV2; a possible D gene is TRBD1 (6 bases). Trimming pared 10 bases from V and 6 bases from J, leaving 15 bases between. The CDR3 is 12 residues long. Germline CDR1 and CDR2: SNHLY and FYNNEI.

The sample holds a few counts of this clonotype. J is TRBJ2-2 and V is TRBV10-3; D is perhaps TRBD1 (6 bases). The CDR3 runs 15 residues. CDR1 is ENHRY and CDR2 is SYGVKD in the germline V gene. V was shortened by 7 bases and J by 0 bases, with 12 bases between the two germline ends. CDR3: CAIKTGTTNTGELFF. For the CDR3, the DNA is TGTGCCATCAAGACCGGGACAACGAACACCGGGGAGCTGTTTTTT.

The CDR3 DNA follows: TGCGCCAGCAGCACCCCGTTGCGGACACAAGAGACCCAGTACTTC. Its translation: CASSTPLRTQETQYF. This chain uses TRBV5-1 with TRBJ2-5, with a possible D match to TRBD1 (5 bases). The CDR3 length is 15 residues. The germline V gene encodes CDR1 SGHRS and CDR2 YFSETQ. V lost 4 bases and J 2 bases, leaving 15 bases between the germline ends.

The CDR3 region is CASSAGQGATGANVLTF. The DNA for the CDR3 is TGCGCCAGCAGCGCTGGACAGGGGGCAACTGGGGCCAACGTCCTGACTTTC. V is TRBV5-1 and J is TRBJ2-6, with TRBD1 matching 11 bases. The junction had 5 bases not matched to a gene; V was cut back by 4 bases and J by 2 bases. The CDR3 spans 17 residues. Germline loops: CDR1 SGHRS, CDR2 YFSETQ.

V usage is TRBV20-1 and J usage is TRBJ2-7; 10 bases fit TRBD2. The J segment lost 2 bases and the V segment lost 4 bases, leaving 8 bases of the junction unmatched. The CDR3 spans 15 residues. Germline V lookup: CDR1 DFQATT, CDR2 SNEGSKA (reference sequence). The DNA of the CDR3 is TGCAGTGCTACATCCCACAGCGGGGGGGCCTACGAGCAGTACTTC. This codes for CSATSHSGGAYEQYF.

CDR3 DNA sequence: TGTGCCAGCAGCAAAGTGGGGGACAGAGTGTACCAAGAGACCCAGTACTTC. Protein: CASSKVGDRVYQETQYF. V is TRBV21-1 and J is TRBJ2-5; the D call in the table, TRBD1, was not verified against the DNA. TRBV21-1 is classified as a pseudogene. This CDR3 spans 17 amino acids.

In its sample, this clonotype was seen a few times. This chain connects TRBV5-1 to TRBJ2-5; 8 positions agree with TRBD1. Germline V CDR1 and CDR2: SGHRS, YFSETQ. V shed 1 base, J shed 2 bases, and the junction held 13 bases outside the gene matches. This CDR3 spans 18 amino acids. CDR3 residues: CASSLSIVDRGRQETQYF. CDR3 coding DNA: TGCGCCAGCAGCTTGTCCATCGTTGACAGGGGTAGGCAAGAGACCCAGTACTTC.

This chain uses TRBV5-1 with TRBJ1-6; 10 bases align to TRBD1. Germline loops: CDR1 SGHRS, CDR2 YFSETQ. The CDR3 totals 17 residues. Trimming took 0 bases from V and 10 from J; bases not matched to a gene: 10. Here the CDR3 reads CASSLGDRGSGGSPLHF. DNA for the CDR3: TGCGCCAGCAGCTTGGGGGACAGGGGATCCGGAGGGTCACCCCTCCACTTT.

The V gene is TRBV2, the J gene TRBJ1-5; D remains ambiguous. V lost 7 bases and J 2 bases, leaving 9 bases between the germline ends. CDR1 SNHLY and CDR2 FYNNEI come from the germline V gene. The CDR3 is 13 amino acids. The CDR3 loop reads CASTEGGNQPQHF. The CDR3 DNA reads TGTGCCAGCACCGAGGGTGGCAATCAGCCCCAGCATTTT.

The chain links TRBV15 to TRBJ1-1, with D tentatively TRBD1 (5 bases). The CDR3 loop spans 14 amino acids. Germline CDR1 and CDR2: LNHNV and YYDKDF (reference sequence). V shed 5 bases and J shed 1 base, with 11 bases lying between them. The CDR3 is CATSGQGGNTEAFF. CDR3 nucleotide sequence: TGTGCCACCAGCGGGCAGGGCGGGAACACTGAAGCTTTCTTT.

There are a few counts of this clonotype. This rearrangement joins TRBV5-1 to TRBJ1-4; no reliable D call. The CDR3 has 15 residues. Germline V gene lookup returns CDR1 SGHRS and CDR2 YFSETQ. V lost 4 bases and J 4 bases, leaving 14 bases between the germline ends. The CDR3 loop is CASSQSSSRNEKLFF. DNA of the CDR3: TGCGCCAGCAGCCAGAGCTCATCCCGTAATGAAAAACTGTTTTTT.

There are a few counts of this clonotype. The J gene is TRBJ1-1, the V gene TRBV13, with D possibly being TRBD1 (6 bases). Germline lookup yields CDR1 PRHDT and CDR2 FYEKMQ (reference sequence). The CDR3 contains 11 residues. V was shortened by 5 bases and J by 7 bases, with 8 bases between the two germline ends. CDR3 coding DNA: TGTGCCAGCAGCCCAGGGGATGAAGCTTTCTTT. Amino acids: CASSPGDEAFF.

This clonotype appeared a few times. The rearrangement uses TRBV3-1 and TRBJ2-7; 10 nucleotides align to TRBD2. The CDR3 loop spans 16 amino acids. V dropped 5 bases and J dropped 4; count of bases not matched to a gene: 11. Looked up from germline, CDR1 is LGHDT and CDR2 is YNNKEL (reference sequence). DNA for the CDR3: TGTGCCAGCAGCGCCTCACCCGGGACTAGCGATTACGAGCAGTACTTC. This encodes CASSASPGTSDYEQYF.

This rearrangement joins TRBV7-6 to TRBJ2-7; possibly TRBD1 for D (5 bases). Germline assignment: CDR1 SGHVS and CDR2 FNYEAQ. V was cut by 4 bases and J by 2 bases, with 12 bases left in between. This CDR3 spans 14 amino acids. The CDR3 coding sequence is TGTGCCAGCAGCTCCAACCAGGGTCCCTACGAGCAGTACTTC. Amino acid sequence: CASSSNQGPYEQYF.